This TCR beta chain emerged from a study of cytomegalovirus exposure and HLA in healthy donors. For the study at large: Unique TCR beta sequences numbering fewer than 130 million came from about 180 million T cells in an earlier analysis.

Researchers ran the PCR with 60 Vbeta and 13 Jbeta primers. Data came from immunoSEQ multiplex PCR; TCRdb stores just in-frame clones and leaves some out. In the table there are about 180,000 clones, 75% to 85% of which are singletons. Study-wide results and caveats: Later analysis identified several of the most significant clusters that appeared linked to common viral pathogens. Earlier analysis looked at TCR beta V segments, and most were productive about 87% or about 30% of the time. A later analysis showed TCR association rates differing by HLA locus, peaking at DRB1 and lowest at HLA-C.

Note on this clone: Its specificity is unknown.

The TCR comes from a girl aged 2 to 10 in good health and CMV-seropositive. The specimen sequenced was PBMCs.

This CDR3 reads CASSPSGGSYNEQFF. The CDR3, as DNA: TGTGCCAGCAGCCCTAGCGGGGGCTCCTACAATGAGCAGTTCTTC. The chain couples TRBV9 to TRBJ2-1; 10 bases agree with TRBD2. Germline loops: CDR1 SGDLS, CDR2 YYNGEE. Trimming removed 4 bases from V and 0 bases from J; junction bases left unmatched: 1. There are 15 residues in the CDR3.